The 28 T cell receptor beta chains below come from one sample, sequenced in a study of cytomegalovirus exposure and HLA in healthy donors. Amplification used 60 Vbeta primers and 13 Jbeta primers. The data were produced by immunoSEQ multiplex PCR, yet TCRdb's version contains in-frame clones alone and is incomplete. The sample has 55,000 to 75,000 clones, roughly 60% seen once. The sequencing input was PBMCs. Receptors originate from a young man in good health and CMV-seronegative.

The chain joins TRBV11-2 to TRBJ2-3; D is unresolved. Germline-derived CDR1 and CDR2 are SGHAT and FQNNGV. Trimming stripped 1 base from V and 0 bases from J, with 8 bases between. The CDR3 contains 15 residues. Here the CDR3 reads CASSLGPVSTDTQYF. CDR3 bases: TGTGCCAGCAGCTTAGGCCCGGTGAGCACAGATACGCAGTATTTT. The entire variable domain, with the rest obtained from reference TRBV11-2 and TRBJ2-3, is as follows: EAGVAQSPRYKIIEKRQSVAFWCNPISGHATLYWYQQILGQGPKLLIQFQNNGVVDDSQLPKDRFSAERLKGVDSTLKIQPAKLEDSAVYLCASSLGPVSTDTQYFGPGTRLTVL.

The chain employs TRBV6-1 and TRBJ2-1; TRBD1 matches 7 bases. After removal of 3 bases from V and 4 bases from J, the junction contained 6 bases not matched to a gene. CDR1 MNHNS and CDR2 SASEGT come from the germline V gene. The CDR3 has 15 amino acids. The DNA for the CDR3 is TGTGCCAGCAGTGACGGACAGGCTGGGTACAATGAGCAGTTCTTC. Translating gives CASSDGQAGYNEQFF.

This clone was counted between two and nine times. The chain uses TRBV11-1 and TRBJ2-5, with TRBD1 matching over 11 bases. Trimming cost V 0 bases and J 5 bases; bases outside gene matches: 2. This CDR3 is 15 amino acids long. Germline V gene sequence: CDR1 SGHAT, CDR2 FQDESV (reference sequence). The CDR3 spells CASSLADRGLETQYF. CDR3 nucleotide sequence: TGTGCCAGCAGCTTAGCGGACAGGGGGCTTGAGACCCAGTACTTC.

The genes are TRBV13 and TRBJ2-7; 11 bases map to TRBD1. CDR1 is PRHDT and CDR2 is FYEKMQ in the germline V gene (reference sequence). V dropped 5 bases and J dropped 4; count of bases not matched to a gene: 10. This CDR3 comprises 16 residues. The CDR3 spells CASSSGQGALGYEQYF. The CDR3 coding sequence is TGTGCCAGCAGCAGCGGACAGGGGGCGCTGGGATACGAGCAGTACTTC.

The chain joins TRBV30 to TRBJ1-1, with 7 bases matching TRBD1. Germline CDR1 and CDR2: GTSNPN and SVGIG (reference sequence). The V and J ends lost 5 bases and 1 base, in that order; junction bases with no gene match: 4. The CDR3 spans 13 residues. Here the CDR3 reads CAWAGQQNTEAFF. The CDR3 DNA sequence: TGTGCCTGGGCGGGACAGCAGAACACTGAAGCTTTCTTT.

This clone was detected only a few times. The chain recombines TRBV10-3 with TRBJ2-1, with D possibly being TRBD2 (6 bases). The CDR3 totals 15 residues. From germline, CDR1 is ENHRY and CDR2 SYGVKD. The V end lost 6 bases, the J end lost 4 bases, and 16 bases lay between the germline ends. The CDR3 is CAISEPGLQYNEQFF. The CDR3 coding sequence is TGTGCCATCAGCGAGCCGGGACTTCAATACAATGAGCAGTTCTTC.

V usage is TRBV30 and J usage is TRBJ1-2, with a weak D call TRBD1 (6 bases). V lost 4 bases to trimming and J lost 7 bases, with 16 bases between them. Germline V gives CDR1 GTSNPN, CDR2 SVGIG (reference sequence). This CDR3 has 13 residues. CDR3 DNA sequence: TGTGCCTGGACGAATCTACAGGGTCCTGGCTACACCTTC. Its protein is CAWTNLQGPGYTF.

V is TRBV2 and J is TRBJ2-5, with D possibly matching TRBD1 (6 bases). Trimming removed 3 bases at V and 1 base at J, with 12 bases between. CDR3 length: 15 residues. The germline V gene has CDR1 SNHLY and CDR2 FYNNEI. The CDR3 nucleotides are TGTGCCAGCAGTGACTCGGGACAAACCCAAGAGACCCAGTACTTC. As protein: CASSDSGQTQETQYF.

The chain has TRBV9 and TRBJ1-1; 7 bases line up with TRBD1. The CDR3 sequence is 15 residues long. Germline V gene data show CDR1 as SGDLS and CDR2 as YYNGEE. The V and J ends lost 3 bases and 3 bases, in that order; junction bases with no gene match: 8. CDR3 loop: CASSAPTGEDTEAFF. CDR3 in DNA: TGTGCCAGCAGCGCCCCCACAGGGGAGGACACTGAAGCTTTCTTT.

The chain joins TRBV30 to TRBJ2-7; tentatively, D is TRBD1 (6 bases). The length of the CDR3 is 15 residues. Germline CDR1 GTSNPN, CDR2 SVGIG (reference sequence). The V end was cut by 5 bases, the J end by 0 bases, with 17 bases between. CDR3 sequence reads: CAWGAGDGHSYEQYF. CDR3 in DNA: TGTGCCTGGGGGGCAGGGGACGGCCACTCCTACGAGCAGTACTTC.

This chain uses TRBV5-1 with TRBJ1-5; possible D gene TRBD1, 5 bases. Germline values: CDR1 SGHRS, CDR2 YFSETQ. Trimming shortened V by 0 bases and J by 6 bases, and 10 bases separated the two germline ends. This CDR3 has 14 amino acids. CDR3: CASSLDGGSQPQHF. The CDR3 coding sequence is TGCGCCAGCAGCTTGGATGGGGGGAGTCAGCCCCAGCATTTT.

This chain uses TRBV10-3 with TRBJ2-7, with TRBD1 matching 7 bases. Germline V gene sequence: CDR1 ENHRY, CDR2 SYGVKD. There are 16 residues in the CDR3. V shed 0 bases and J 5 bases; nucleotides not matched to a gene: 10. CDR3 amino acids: CAISESLSDRVHEQYF. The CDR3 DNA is TGTGCCATCAGTGAGTCGCTCTCCGACAGGGTCCACGAGCAGTACTTC.

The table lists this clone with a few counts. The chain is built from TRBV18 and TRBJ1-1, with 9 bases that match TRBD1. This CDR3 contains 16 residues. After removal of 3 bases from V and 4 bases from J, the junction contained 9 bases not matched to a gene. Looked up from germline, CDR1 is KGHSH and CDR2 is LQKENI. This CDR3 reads CASSPVQGAWGTEAFF. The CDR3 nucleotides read TGTGCCAGCTCACCGGTACAGGGGGCGTGGGGCACTGAAGCTTTCTTT. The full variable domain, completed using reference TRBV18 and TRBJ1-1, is NAGVMQNPRHLVRRRGQEARLRCSPMKGHSHVYWYRQLPEEGLKFMVYLQKENIIDESGMPKERFSAEFPKEGPSILRIQQVVRGDSAAYFCASSPVQGAWGTEAFFGQGTRLTVV.

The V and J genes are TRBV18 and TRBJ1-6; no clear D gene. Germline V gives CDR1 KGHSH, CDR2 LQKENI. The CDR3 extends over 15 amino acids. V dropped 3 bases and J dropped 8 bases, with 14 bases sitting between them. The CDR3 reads CASSPGQVGHSPLHF. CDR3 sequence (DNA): TGTGCCAGCTCACCTGGGCAGGTTGGTCATTCACCCCTCCACTTT.

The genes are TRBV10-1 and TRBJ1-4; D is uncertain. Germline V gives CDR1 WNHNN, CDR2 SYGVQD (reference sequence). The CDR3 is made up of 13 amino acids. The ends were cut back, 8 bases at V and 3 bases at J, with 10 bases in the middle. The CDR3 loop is CASRTRANEKLFF. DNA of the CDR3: TGCGCCAGCCGAACGAGGGCTAATGAAAAACTGTTTTTT.

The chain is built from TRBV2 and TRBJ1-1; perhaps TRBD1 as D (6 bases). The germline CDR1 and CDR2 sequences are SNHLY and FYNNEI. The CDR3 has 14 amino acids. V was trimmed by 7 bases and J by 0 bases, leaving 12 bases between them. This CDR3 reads CASNLPGVNTEAFF. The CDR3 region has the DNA TGTGCCAGCAACTTGCCAGGGGTGAACACTGAAGCTTTCTTT.

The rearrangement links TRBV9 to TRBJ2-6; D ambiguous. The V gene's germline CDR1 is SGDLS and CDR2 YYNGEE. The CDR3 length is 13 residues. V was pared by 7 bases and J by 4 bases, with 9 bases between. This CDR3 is CASFPQGANVLTF. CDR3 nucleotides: TGTGCCAGCTTCCCGCAGGGGGCCAACGTCCTGACTTTC.

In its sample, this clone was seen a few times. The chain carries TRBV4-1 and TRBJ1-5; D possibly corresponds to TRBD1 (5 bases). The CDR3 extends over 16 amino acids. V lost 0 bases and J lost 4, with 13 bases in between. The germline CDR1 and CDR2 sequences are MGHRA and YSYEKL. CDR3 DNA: TGCGCCAGCAGCCAAGATGGGGGGATTGGAAATCAGCCCCAGCATTTT. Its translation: CASSQDGGIGNQPQHF.

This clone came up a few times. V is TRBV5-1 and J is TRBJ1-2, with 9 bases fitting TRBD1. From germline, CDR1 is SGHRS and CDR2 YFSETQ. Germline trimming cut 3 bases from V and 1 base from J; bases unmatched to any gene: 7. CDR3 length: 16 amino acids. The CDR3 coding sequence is TGCGCCAGCAGCTCTCTAGGACAGGGGATTAACTATGGCTACACCTTC. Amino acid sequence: CASSSLGQGINYGYTF.

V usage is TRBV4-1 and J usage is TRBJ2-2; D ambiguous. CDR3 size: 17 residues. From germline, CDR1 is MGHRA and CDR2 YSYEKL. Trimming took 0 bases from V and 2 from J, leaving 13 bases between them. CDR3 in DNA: TGCGCCAGCAGCCAAGAGGGTTATAGCCCAAACACCGGGGAGCTGTTTTTT. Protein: CASSQEGYSPNTGELFF.

CDR3 bases: TGTGCCAGCAGTCCCGACAGGGGTTATCAGCCCCAGCATTTT. It yields the protein CASSPDRGYQPQHF. The genes are TRBV6-5 and TRBJ1-5; TRBD1 agrees at 8 bases. V trimming: 5 bases; J trimming: 5 bases; junction bases outside the gene matches: 5. The CDR3 spans 14 residues. The germline V gene encodes CDR1 MNHEY and CDR2 SVGAGI.

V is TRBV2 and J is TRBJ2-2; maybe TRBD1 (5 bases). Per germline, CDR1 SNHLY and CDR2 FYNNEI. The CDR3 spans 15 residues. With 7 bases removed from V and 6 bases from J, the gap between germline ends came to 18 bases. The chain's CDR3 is CASMVQGHRSGELFF. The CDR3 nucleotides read TGTGCCAGCATGGTGCAGGGCCATCGATCCGGGGAGCTGTTTTTT.

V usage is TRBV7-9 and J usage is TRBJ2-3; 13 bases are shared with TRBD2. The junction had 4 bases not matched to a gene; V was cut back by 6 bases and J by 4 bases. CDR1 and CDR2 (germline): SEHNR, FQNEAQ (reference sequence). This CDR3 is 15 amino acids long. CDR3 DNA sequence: TGTGCCAGCAGGGCGGGACTAGCGGGGTCAGATACGCAGTATTTT. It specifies CASRAGLAGSDTQYF.

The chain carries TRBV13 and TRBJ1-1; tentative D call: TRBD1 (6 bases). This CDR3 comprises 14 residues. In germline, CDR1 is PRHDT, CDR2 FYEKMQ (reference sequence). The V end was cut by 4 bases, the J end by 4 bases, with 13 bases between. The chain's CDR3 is CASSSRGGVTEAFF. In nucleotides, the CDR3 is TGTGCCAGCAGCTCCAGAGGGGGAGTCACTGAAGCTTTCTTT.

CDR3 in DNA: TGTGCCAGCAGTCCTGTCGACAGGGGAAGGGATCCTGGGGCCAACGTCCTGACTTTC. Translation: CASSPVDRGRDPGANVLTF. V usage is TRBV27 and J usage is TRBJ2-6; 8 bases align to TRBD1. This CDR3 has 19 residues. CDR1 is MNHEY, CDR2 SMNVEV, per germline (reference sequence). The junction had 14 bases not matched to a gene; V was cut back by 5 bases and J by 2 bases.

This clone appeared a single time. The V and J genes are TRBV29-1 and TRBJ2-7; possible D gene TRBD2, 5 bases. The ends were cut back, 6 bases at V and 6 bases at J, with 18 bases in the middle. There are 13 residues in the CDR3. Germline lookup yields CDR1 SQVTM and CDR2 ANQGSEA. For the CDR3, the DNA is TGCAGCGTCCCTTCGACTACTGCTCTCGAGCAGTACTTC. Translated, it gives CSVPSTTALEQYF.

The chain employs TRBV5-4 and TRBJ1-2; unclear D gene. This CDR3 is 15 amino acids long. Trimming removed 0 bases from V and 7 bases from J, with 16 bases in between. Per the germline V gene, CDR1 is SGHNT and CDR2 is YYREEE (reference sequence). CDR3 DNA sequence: TGTGCCAGCAGCTTGGTGTCTCGGGGTTCTGGTGGCTACACCTTC. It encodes CASSLVSRGSGGYTF.

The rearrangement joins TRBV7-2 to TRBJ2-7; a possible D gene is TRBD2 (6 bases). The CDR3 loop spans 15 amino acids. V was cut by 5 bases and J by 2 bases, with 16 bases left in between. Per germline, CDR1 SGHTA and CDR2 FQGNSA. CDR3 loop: CASSRDSNIPYEQYF. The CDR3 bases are TGTGCCAGCAGCCGGGACTCTAATATCCCCTACGAGCAGTACTTC.